The 4 T cell receptor beta chains presented below share a single source sample, sequenced in a study of cytomegalovirus exposure and HLA in healthy donors. Use of 60 Vbeta and 13 Jbeta primers characterized the PCR. The method was immunoSEQ multiplex PCR; TCRdb's version includes in-frame clones alone and lacks a portion of them. The data show 150,000 to 200,000 clones, about 80% seen once. The sample was PBMCs. These receptors all stem from a woman between 45 and 65 years old in good health and CMV-seronegative.

This chain connects TRBV29-1 to TRBJ2-7; possible D gene TRBD2, 6 bases. The CDR3 totals 15 residues. Germline V CDR1 and CDR2: SQVTM, ANQGSEA. The V end was cut by 3 bases, the J end by 5 bases, with 20 bases between. Here the CDR3 reads CSVDSSGLDRDEQYF. The CDR3 region has the DNA TGCAGCGTTGATAGTAGCGGCCTAGATCGGGACGAGCAGTACTTC.

This chain uses TRBV28 with TRBJ2-1; TRBD1 aligns across 10 bases. The germline V gene encodes CDR1 MDHEN and CDR2 SYDVKM. This CDR3 has 17 residues. With V trimmed by 6 bases and J by 5 bases, 13 bases remained unmatched. The chain's CDR3 is CASRGQGLRRRHNEQFF. In nucleotides, the CDR3 is TGTGCCAGCAGGGGACAGGGGTTAAGGAGGCGGCACAATGAGCAGTTCTTC.

The CDR3: CASSTTSRTAGRQPQHF. CDR3 DNA sequence: TGTGCCAGTAGTACCACCAGCCGGACAGCCGGAAGGCAGCCCCAGCATTTT. The genes are TRBV19 and TRBJ1-5, with a possible D match to TRBD1 (6 bases). The CDR3 contains 17 residues. V lost 4 bases and J lost 7, with 23 bases in between. Germline V gene lookup returns CDR1 LNHDA and CDR2 SQIVND (reference sequence).

The rearrangement joins TRBV6-1 to TRBJ2-3; D is possibly TRBD2 (5 bases). Trimming cost V 0 bases and J 7 bases, with 8 bases left between them. The CDR3 is made up of 13 amino acids. In germline, CDR1 is MNHNS, CDR2 SASEGT. CDR3: CASSEARGNTQYF. The CDR3 DNA reads as TGTGCCAGCAGTGAAGCGCGAGGGAATACGCAGTATTTT.